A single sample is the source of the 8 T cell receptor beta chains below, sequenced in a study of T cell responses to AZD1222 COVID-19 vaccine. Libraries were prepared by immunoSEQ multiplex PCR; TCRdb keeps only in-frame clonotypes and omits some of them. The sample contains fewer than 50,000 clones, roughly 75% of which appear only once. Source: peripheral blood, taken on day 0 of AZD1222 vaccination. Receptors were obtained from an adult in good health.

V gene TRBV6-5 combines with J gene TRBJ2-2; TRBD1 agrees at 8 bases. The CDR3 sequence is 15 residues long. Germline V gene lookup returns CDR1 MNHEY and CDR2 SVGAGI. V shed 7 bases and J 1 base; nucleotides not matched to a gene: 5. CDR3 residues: CASTAGTGNTGELFF. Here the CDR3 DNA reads TGTGCCAGCACCGCAGGGACAGGGAACACCGGGGAGCTGTTTTTT.

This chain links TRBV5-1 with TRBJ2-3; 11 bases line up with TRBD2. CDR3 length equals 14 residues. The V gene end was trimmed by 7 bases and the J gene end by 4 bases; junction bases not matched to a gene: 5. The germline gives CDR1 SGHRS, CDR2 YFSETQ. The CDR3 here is CASGPGLAADTQYF. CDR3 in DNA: TGCGCCAGCGGCCCGGGACTAGCGGCAGATACGCAGTATTTT.

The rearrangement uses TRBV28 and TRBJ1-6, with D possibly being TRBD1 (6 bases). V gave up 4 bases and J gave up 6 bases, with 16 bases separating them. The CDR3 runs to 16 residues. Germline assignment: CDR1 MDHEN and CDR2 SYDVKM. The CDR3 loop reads CASSSPTGSPNSPLHF. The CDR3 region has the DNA TGTGCCAGCAGTTCCCCCACAGGGTCGCCTAATTCACCCCTCCACTTT.

For the CDR3, the DNA is TGTGCCAGCAGTTCAGGGGGCCTCTATCAGCCCCAGCATTTT. Protein product: CASSSGGLYQPQHF. The V gene is TRBV28, the J gene TRBJ1-5; 8 positions agree with TRBD1. The V gene end was trimmed by 4 bases and the J gene end by 5 bases; junction bases not matched to a gene: 4. This CDR3 has 14 residues. Germline loops: CDR1 MDHEN, CDR2 SYDVKM. The full variable domain, its missing parts supplied by reference TRBV28 and TRBJ1-5, is DVKVTQSSRYLVKRTGEKVFLECVQDMDHENMFWYRQDPGLGLRLIYFSYDVKMKEKGDIPEGYSVSREKKERFSLILESASTNQTSMYLCASSSGGLYQPQHFGDGTRLSIL.

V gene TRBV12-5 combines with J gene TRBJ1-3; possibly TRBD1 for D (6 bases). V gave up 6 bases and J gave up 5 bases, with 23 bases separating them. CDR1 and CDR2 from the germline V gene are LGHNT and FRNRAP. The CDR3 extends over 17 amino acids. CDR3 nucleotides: TGTGCTAGTGGCTCAACTCGAAAGGGGGTAAGGAGAAACACCATATATTTT. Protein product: CASGSTRKGVRRNTIYF.

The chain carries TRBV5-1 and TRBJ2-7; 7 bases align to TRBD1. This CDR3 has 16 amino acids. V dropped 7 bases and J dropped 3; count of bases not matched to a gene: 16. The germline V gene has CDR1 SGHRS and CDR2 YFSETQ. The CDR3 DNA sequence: TGCGCCAGCTCTCCTTCGGGGCCAGGGGGAATCTACGAGCAGTACTTC. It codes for CASSPSGPGGIYEQYF. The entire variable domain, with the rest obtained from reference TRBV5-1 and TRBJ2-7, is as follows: KAGVTQTPRYLIKTRGQQVTLSCSPISGHRSVSWYQQTPGQGLQFLFEYFSETQRNKGNFPGRFSGRQFSNSRSEMNVSTLELGDSALYLCASSPSGPGGIYEQYFGPGTRLTVT.

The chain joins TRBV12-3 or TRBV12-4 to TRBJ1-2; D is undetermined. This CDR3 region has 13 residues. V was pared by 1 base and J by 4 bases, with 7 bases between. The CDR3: CASSLDRTYGYTF. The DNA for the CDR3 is TGTGCCAGCAGTTTAGACCGGACCTATGGCTACACCTTC.

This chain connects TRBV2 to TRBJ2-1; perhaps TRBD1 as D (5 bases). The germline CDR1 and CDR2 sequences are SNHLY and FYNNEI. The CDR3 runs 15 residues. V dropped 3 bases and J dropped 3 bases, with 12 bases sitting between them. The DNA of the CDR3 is TGTGCCAGCAGTGACCCAGGGAAGGACTACAATGAGCAGTTCTTC. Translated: CASSDPGKDYNEQFF.